Listed below are T cell receptor beta chains from one sample, sequenced in a study of T-cell reconstitution after alpha-beta-depleted transplantation in children. TCRdb recomputed calls from the PCR reads with MiXCR, one row per CDR3 protein. Here the sample spans approximately 130,000 distinct CDR3 sequences, 9.7% being singletons. The sample consisted of PBMCs, mostly from graft donor cells, taken 180 days after TCRalphabeta/CD19-depleted stem cell transplant. The receptors derive from a girl younger than two who had a stem cell transplant for combined immunodeficiency, so the T cells may come from the graft donor. Each CDR3 is given with its conserved first and last residue. Fields, in order: D gene, J gene, clone size, V gene, CDR3 DNA, CDR3 protein. The D gene is left open where the match is weak. Clone size, where shown, is once, few, many, or a class for clones that have expanded.

d_gene: NA; j_gene: TRBJ2-6; abundance: NA; v_gene: TRBV5-1; CDR3nt: TGCGCCAGTTCCCGGGACCCTTACTCTGGGGCCAACGTCCTGACTTTC; CDR3aa: CASSRDPYSGANVLTF
d_gene: TRBD2; j_gene: TRBJ2-2; abundance: NA; v_gene: TRBV29-1; CDR3nt: TGCAGCGGCACGGGACTAGCTACCGGGGAGCTGTTTTTT; CDR3aa: CSGTGLATGELFF
d_gene: TRBD2; j_gene: TRBJ2-5; abundance: NA; v_gene: TRBV5-1; CDR3nt: TGCGCCAGCAGCTTCTTAGCGGGGTATGAGACCCAGTACTTC; CDR3aa: CASSFLAGYETQYF
d_gene: NA; j_gene: TRBJ2-4; abundance: few; v_gene: TRBV12-3/TRBV12-4; CDR3nt: TGTGCCAGCAGTTTTTATAAGGGGCTCGGGGCCAAAAACATTCAGTACTTC; CDR3aa: CASSFYKGLGAKNIQYF
d_gene: TRBD2; j_gene: TRBJ2-1; abundance: NA; v_gene: TRBV11-2; CDR3nt: TGTGCCAGCAGCTCCGCGAGGACTAGCGGGAGAAATGAGCAGTTCTTC; CDR3aa: CASSSARTSGRNEQFF
d_gene: NA; j_gene: TRBJ2-6; abundance: few; v_gene: TRBV29-1; CDR3nt: TGCAGCGTTGGGGGGGGCTACTCTGGGGCCAACGTCCTGACTTTC; CDR3aa: CSVGGGYSGANVLTF
d_gene: NA; j_gene: TRBJ1-5; abundance: few; v_gene: TRBV20-1; CDR3nt: TGCAGTGCATCGGACAGCCGGGGAACTCAGCCCCAGCATTTT; CDR3aa: CSASDSRGTQPQHF
d_gene: TRBD1; j_gene: TRBJ1-2; abundance: NA; v_gene: TRBV28; CDR3nt: TGTGCCAGCAGTCCCGCCCCGGACAGGGGGCGAGGCTACACCTTC; CDR3aa: CASSPAPDRGRGYTF
d_gene: NA; j_gene: TRBJ2-1; abundance: many; v_gene: TRBV5-1; CDR3nt: TGCGCCAGCAGCTTGGGTTCGGGGAAGGGCTACAATGAGCAGTTCTTC; CDR3aa: CASSLGSGKGYNEQFF
d_gene: NA; j_gene: TRBJ2-5; abundance: NA; v_gene: TRBV5-1; CDR3nt: TGCGCCAGCAGCGAACCGACAGGGACTCAAGAGACCCAGTACTTC; CDR3aa: CASSEPTGTQETQYF
d_gene: NA; j_gene: TRBJ2-5; abundance: NA; v_gene: TRBV15; CDR3nt: TGTGCCACCAGCAGTTGGGTCGAAGAGACCCAGTACTTC; CDR3aa: CATSSWVEETQYF
d_gene: NA; j_gene: TRBJ2-1; abundance: NA; v_gene: TRBV7-3; CDR3nt: TGTGCCAGCAGCTTAAGAGCCGGTCCCCAATACGAGCAGTTCTTC; CDR3aa: CASSLRAGPQYEQFF
d_gene: NA; j_gene: TRBJ1-2; abundance: few; v_gene: TRBV10-3; CDR3nt: TGTGCCATCAATCGGGACGGAAGCTATGGCTACACCTTC; CDR3aa: CAINRDGSYGYTF
d_gene: TRBD2; j_gene: TRBJ2-7; abundance: NA; v_gene: TRBV7-4; CDR3nt: TGTGCCAGCAGCTTCAGAACTATAAAATTACTAGCGGGAGGTGAGATGTACGAGCAGTACTTC; CDR3aa: CASSFRTIKLLAGGEMYEQYF
d_gene: NA; j_gene: TRBJ2-1; abundance: NA; v_gene: TRBV20-1; CDR3nt: TGCAGTGCTAGACGAAGGACTCACTACAATGAGCAGTTCTTC; CDR3aa: CSARRRTHYNEQFF
d_gene: NA; j_gene: TRBJ2-1; abundance: NA; v_gene: TRBV11-2; CDR3nt: TGTGCCAGCAGCCTCCCCAACCACAATGAGCAGTTCTTC; CDR3aa: CASSLPNHNEQFF
d_gene: TRBD1; j_gene: TRBJ2-2; abundance: NA; v_gene: TRBV11-1; CDR3nt: TGTGCCAGCAGCCCCCGGACAGGGCCCGGGGAGCTGTTTTTT; CDR3aa: CASSPRTGPGELFF
d_gene: TRBD2; j_gene: TRBJ2-7; abundance: few; v_gene: TRBV20-1; CDR3nt: TGCGGCAGCGGGGGAGGAAGCGAGCAGTACTTC; CDR3aa: CGSGGGSEQYF
d_gene: NA; j_gene: TRBJ2-4; abundance: NA; v_gene: TRBV20-1; CDR3nt: TGCAGTGCCCGACCGTTTGAAAACATTCAGTACTTC; CDR3aa: CSARPFENIQYF
d_gene: TRBD1; j_gene: TRBJ2-7; abundance: many; v_gene: TRBV7-2; CDR3nt: TGTGCCAGCAGCTGGACAGGGGGATACGAGCAGTACTTC; CDR3aa: CASSWTGGYEQYF
d_gene: TRBD1; j_gene: TRBJ1-2; abundance: many; v_gene: TRBV12-3/TRBV12-4; CDR3nt: TGTGCCAGCAGTCGAGCTACGGGACAGGGTAATGGCTACACCTTC; CDR3aa: CASSRATGQGNGYTF
d_gene: NA; j_gene: TRBJ2-7; abundance: few; v_gene: TRBV5-1; CDR3nt: TGCGCCAGCAGCCACGGAGCAGGGGTCGAGCAGTACTTC; CDR3aa: CASSHGAGVEQYF
d_gene: TRBD2; j_gene: TRBJ2-2; abundance: NA; v_gene: TRBV5-1; CDR3nt: TGCGCCAGCAGCGTCGGGGGGGCCTACACCGGGGAGCTGTTTTTT; CDR3aa: CASSVGGAYTGELFF
d_gene: NA; j_gene: TRBJ2-3; abundance: many; v_gene: TRBV20-1; CDR3nt: TGCAGTGCTAGAGATAGCGGAGATACGCAGTATTTT; CDR3aa: CSARDSGDTQYF
d_gene: TRBD2; j_gene: TRBJ2-2; abundance: few; v_gene: TRBV7-2; CDR3nt: TGTGCCAGCAGACGCCAGCGGGGTGACACCGGGGAGCTGTTTTTT; CDR3aa: CASRRQRGDTGELFF
d_gene: NA; j_gene: TRBJ1-1; abundance: NA; v_gene: TRBV20-1; CDR3nt: TGCAGTGCCCGATCTAAATTACTCAGGTCTGGCAACACTGAAGCTTTCTTT; CDR3aa: CSARSKLLRSGNTEAFF
d_gene: NA; j_gene: TRBJ2-1; abundance: few; v_gene: TRBV5-1; CDR3nt: TGCGCCAGCAGCTTGGCCGCCCTGAGCTCCTACAATGAGCAGTTCTTC; CDR3aa: CASSLAALSSYNEQFF
d_gene: NA; j_gene: TRBJ1-1; abundance: NA; v_gene: TRBV6-1; CDR3nt: TGTGCCAGCACCATACACCGGGGGAACACTGAAGCTTTCTTT; CDR3aa: CASTIHRGNTEAFF
d_gene: TRBD2; j_gene: TRBJ2-7; abundance: many; v_gene: TRBV10-3; CDR3nt: TGTGCCATCAGTGAAAGTAGCGGGAGTCCCTACGAGCAGTACTTC; CDR3aa: CAISESSGSPYEQYF
d_gene: TRBD1; j_gene: TRBJ1-5; abundance: NA; v_gene: TRBV5-5; CDR3nt: TGTGCCAGCAGCTTCGGGACAGGGCAGCCCCAGCATTTT; CDR3aa: CASSFGTGQPQHF